A selection of T cell receptor beta chains follows, all from one sample in a study of blood T cell repertoires in COVID-19. Assay: immunoSEQ multiplex PCR; the TCRdb copy retains only in-frame clones and omits some. The sample consists of approximately 110,000 clones, just under 90% of them appearing once. The material sequenced was peripheral blood. The receptor source for this set is a woman between 45 and 65 years old with acute or convalescent COVID-19. Both conserved end residues are part of each CDR3. A D gene is named only where the DNA matches it firmly. The listing skips clone size in some rows; elsewhere it reads once, few, many or a size class.

D gene	V gene	J gene	clone size	CDR3 DNA	CDR3 protein
TRBD1	TRBV28	TRBJ2-7	NA	TGTGCCAGCAGAACGACAGGGGTCCCCTACGAGCAGTACTTC	CASRTTGVPYEQYF
TRBD1	TRBV14	TRBJ1-2	few	TGTGCCAGCAGCCGGATGGGACAGTATGGCTACACCTTC	CASSRMGQYGYTF
NA	TRBV6-5	TRBJ1-5	NA	TGTGCCAGCAGTTCTCAGGGATATAGCAATCAGCCCCAGCATTTT	CASSSQGYSNQPQHF
NA	TRBV27	TRBJ1-5	NA	TGTGCCAGCAGTTTAAGTCCCAGGGGTCACAATCAGCCCCAGCATTTT	CASSLSPRGHNQPQHF
NA	TRBV28	TRBJ1-6	NA	TGTGCCAGCAGTTTTATCGACTATTCACCCCTCCACTTT	CASSFIDYSPLHF
NA	TRBV11-2	TRBJ1-3	NA	TGTGCCAGCAGCTTAATTAGTTCCGGGAGAAACACCATATATTTT	CASSLISSGRNTIYF
NA	TRBV5-1	TRBJ2-5	NA	TGCGCCAGCAGCCCGGGACTGCAAGAGACCCAGTACTTC	CASSPGLQETQYF
TRBD1	TRBV19	TRBJ1-1	NA	TGTGCCAGCGATGGGACAGGGCGAACTGAAGCTTTCTTT	CASDGTGRTEAFF
TRBD2	TRBV19	TRBJ2-1	NA	TGTGCCAGTAGTAATCCAGCGGGAGCCTCCGAGCAGTTCTTC	CASSNPAGASEQFF
NA	TRBV29-1	TRBJ1-3	NA	TGCAGCGTTGGAGGAGACCCCAACACCATATATTTT	CSVGGDPNTIYF
NA	TRBV29-1	TRBJ1-1	NA	TGCAGCGTTGAGAGGGCCATGGGGACTGAAGCTTTCTTT	CSVERAMGTEAFF
NA	TRBV19	TRBJ1-5	NA	TGTGCCAGTAGTCCCTCACTAGTACAGGGAGATCAGCCCCAGCATTTT	CASSPSLVQGDQPQHF
NA	TRBV27	TRBJ2-5	NA	TGTGCCAGCAGTTCCGGGGGACAGACCCAGTACTTC	CASSSGGQTQYF
NA	TRBV7-3	TRBJ2-7	NA	TGTGCCAGCAGCCCTGCAGGGTATTCCTACGAGCAGTACTTC	CASSPAGYSYEQYF
TRBD1	TRBV24-1	TRBJ2-1	NA	TGTGCCACCAGTGAATACGGGACAGGGGGCTACAATGAGCAGTTCTTC	CATSEYGTGGYNEQFF
TRBD1	TRBV6-2/TRBV6-3	TRBJ2-4	NA	TGTGCCAGCAGTACCAGGGGGTTCGGGGCCAAAAACATTCAGTACTTC	CASSTRGFGAKNIQYF
NA	TRBV27	TRBJ1-5	NA	TGTGCCAGCAGTTTGGGGGCAGGGTTCCAGCCCCAGCATTTT	CASSLGAGFQPQHF
TRBD1	TRBV28	TRBJ1-5	NA	TGTGCCAGCAGTTCGGACAGGGAACCGGATCAGCCCCAGCATTTT	CASSSDREPDQPQHF
NA	TRBV4-2	TRBJ1-1	NA	TGTGCCAGCAGCCAAGAATGGTCGACAGCAGAAGCTTTCTTT	CASSQEWSTAEAFF
NA	TRBV12-3/TRBV12-4	TRBJ1-4	NA	TGTGCCAGCAGTCCCTCGGTCGCCCGACTGTTTTTT	CASSPSVARLFF
TRBD2	TRBV7-9	TRBJ2-3	NA	TGTGCCAGCAACGAACTAGCGGGATCAAGCACAGATACGCAGTATTTT	CASNELAGSSTDTQYF
NA	TRBV30	TRBJ1-2	once	TGTGCCTGGAGCCCTGGAGCTTACTACACCTTC	CAWSPGAYYTF
TRBD1	TRBV29-1	TRBJ1-1	NA	TGCAGCGTTTCGACAGGGGGCACTGAAGCTTTCTTT	CSVSTGGTEAFF
NA	TRBV21-1	TRBJ2-3	NA	TGTGCCAGCAGCAAGGCGGGGTCCGGGGTTCGGGCAGATACGCAGTATTTT	CASSKAGSGVRADTQYF
NA	TRBV7-9	TRBJ1-1	NA	TGTGCCAGCAGCCCGCAGGGGATTAACACTGAAGCTTTCTTT	CASSPQGINTEAFF
TRBD1	TRBV5-1	TRBJ1-2	once	TGCGCCAGCAGCCTGGACAGGGCGTATGGCTACACCTTC	CASSLDRAYGYTF
NA	TRBV9	TRBJ1-1	few	TGTGCCAGCAGCGTAGGGGGCCTGAGCACTGAAGCTTTCTTT	CASSVGGLSTEAFF
NA	TRBV30	TRBJ2-5	NA	TGTGCCTGGAGTGTTATGGTCCGGGAGACCCAGTACTTC	CAWSVMVRETQYF
TRBD1	TRBV25-1	TRBJ1-4	NA	TGTGCCAGCAGTGAAATGGGTGGGACAGGGGGCGAAAAACTGTTTTTT	CASSEMGGTGGEKLFF
NA	TRBV3-1/TRBV3-2	TRBJ1-4	once	TGTGCCAGCAGCCACGGGACACGTAATGAAAAACTGTTTTTT	CASSHGTRNEKLFF
TRBD1	TRBV7-9	TRBJ1-4	NA	TGTGCCAGCAGCGCGGGACAGATTGCAACTAATGAAAAACTGTTTTTT	CASSAGQIATNEKLFF
TRBD2	TRBV2	TRBJ2-7	NA	TGTGCCAGCGGGAGACGGGAGGTATCCTACGAGCAGTACTTC	CASGRREVSYEQYF
NA	TRBV28	TRBJ1-2	NA	TGTGCCAGTAACAGGGCGGAGAAATACACCTTC	CASNRAEKYTF
NA	TRBV6-1	TRBJ1-4	NA	TGTGCCAGCAGTGATCGCCCACTCAGGGCCACTAATGAAAAACTGTTTTTT	CASSDRPLRATNEKLFF
NA	TRBV11-2	TRBJ1-4	NA	TGTGCCAGCAGCCGCACCGGGAAACTGTTTTTT	CASSRTGKLFF
TRBD2	TRBV7-6	TRBJ2-1	NA	TGTGCCAGCAGCTTAGGAGGGCCCCAATACGTAGCTAGCGGGGCCTACAATGAGCAGTTCTTC	CASSLGGPQYVASGAYNEQFF
TRBD2	TRBV20-1	TRBJ2-7	NA	TGCAGTCAACTAGCGGGAGAGCGGCAGTACTTC	CSQLAGERQYF
NA	TRBV28	TRBJ2-1	once	TGTGCCAGCAGTTTAGCGGGACCAAGGAATGAGCAGTTCTTC	CASSLAGPRNEQFF
NA	TRBV6-5	TRBJ1-3	medium-sized	TGTGCCAGCCAACCAACCGGGGGGGGTGGAAACACCATATATTTT	CASQPTGGGGNTIYF
NA	TRBV7-9	TRBJ2-1	once	TGTGCCAGCAGCTTAGGCGATCTACCCTACAATGAGCAGTTCTTC	CASSLGDLPYNEQFF
TRBD2	TRBV6-5	TRBJ2-2	NA	TGTGCCAGCAGTTATGTGCCTAGCGGTCCCGGGGAGCTGTTTTTT	CASSYVPSGPGELFF
TRBD1	TRBV2	TRBJ2-7	NA	TGTGCCAGCAGGCGACCGGGACAGGGCTACGAGCAGTACTTC	CASRRPGQGYEQYF
TRBD1	TRBV5-5	TRBJ2-7	NA	TGTGCCAGCAGCTCCGACAGGGGGCGCAGGGAGCAGTACTTC	CASSSDRGRREQYF
TRBD1	TRBV5-4	TRBJ2-7	NA	TGTGCCAGCAGTTTGGGACAGGGGTTTTACGAGCAGTACTTC	CASSLGQGFYEQYF
TRBD1	TRBV19	TRBJ1-5	NA	TGTGCCAGTAGTATAGTGGCCCCAGGACAGGGGAGCAATCAGCCCCAGCATTTT	CASSIVAPGQGSNQPQHF
TRBD1	TRBV18	TRBJ1-1	NA	TGTGCCAGCTCACCAGGGCAAGGGGGCTACACTGAAGCTTTCTTT	CASSPGQGGYTEAFF
NA	TRBV6-6	TRBJ1-2	NA	TGTGCCAGCAGTTACTCTGACACAAACTATGGCTACACCTTC	CASSYSDTNYGYTF
NA	TRBV9	TRBJ2-2	NA	TGTGCCAGCAGCGAGACAGTATCGAACACCGGGGAGCTGTTTTTT	CASSETVSNTGELFF
NA	TRBV20-1	TRBJ2-5	once	TGCAGTGCTAGTCCCCCCCGGCAAGAGACCCAGTACTTC	CSASPPRQETQYF
NA	TRBV28	TRBJ2-1	NA	TGTGCCAGCAGTTTACGTCCTCTAGTACCCGCTAATGAGCAGTTCTTC	CASSLRPLVPANEQFF
NA	TRBV5-1	TRBJ2-2	NA	TGCGCCAGCAGCCCAGACAGGTCAAACACCGGGGAGCTGTTTTTT	CASSPDRSNTGELFF
NA	TRBV6-2/TRBV6-3	TRBJ2-7	NA	TGTGCCAGCAGTTACTCAGGGGCTTACGAGCAGTACTTC	CASSYSGAYEQYF
TRBD2	TRBV9	TRBJ2-3	NA	TGTGCCAGCAGGCGACTAGCGGCCACAGATACGCAGTATTTT	CASRRLAATDTQYF
NA	TRBV6-5	TRBJ1-5	NA	TGTGCCAGCAGTTACTTGAGGGATCAGCCCCAGCATTTT	CASSYLRDQPQHF
NA	TRBV30	TRBJ1-1	NA	TGTGCCTGGAGTGCTTCAGGGAACACTGAAGCTTTCTTT	CAWSASGNTEAFF